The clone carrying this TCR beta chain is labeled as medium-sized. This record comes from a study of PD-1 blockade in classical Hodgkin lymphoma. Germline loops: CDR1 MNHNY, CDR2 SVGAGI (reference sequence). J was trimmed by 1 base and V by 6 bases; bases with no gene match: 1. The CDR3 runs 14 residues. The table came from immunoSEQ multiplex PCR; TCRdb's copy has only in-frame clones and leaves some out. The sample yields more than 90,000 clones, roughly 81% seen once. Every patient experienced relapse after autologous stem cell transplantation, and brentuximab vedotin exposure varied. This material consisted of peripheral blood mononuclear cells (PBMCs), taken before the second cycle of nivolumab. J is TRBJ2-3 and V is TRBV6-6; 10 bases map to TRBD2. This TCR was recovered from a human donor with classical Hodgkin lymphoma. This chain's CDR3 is CASRGTSGTDTQYF. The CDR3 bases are TGTGCCAGCAGGGGGACTAGCGGCACAGATACGCAGTATTTT.